This entry is about one T cell receptor beta chain. What it binds is not known. RNA was extracted from whole blood without cell sorting, alongside germline DNA. A primer matching the constant region was used to make TCR beta cDNA from approximately 520 ng of total RNA. Modified slightly, ARM-PCR produced TCR beta libraries over three nested multiplex PCR rounds. The opening two PCR rounds, about 10 cycles each, paired TRBV1-TRBV30 forward primers with a C-beta reverse primer. TCRdb recomputed calls from the multiplex PCR reads with MiXCR, one row per CDR3 protein. The table lists about 320,000 distinct CDR3 sequences, more than 55% of them singletons, with approximately 15% in the top ten. The data stem from a study of tumor-infiltrating lymphocytes in primary liver carcinoma. This CDR3 comprises 13 residues. V was clipped by 6 bases and J by 3 bases; unmatched bases: 5. The germline V gene encodes CDR1 SQVTM and CDR2 ANQGSEA.

Findings of the study overall: The study found tumor-adjacent and tumor-blood pairs overlapped less than tumor region pairs.

J is TRBJ2-3 and V is TRBV29-1, with 8 bases that match TRBD2. Sample: peripheral blood. The sequence derives from a woman in her twenties or thirties with primary liver carcinoma and hepatitis B virus infection. DNA for the CDR3: TGCAGCGTAGTACCGGGGGGGACAGATACGCAGTATTTT. It codes for CSVVPGGTDTQYF.